This T cell receptor (beta chain) was identified in a study of T cell repertoires in cytomegalovirus infection. Study information: Public TCR beta signatures marked donors with CMV infection and the matching HLA.

From the reads, TCRdb called clonotypes with MiXCR, one entry per CDR3 protein. The sample records approximately 180,000 distinct CDR3 sequences, 9.5% being singletons. This clonotype showed up just a few times. The V gene lost 5 bases and the J gene lost 4 bases, with 9 bases spanning the gap. This CDR3 spans 13 amino acids. The V gene's germline CDR1 is SGHVS and CDR2 FNYEAQ. The sequence was obtained from a human donor in good health (CMV status not recorded). Some clones in this sample may be carry-over from other donors' samples. Material: PBMCs. The J gene is TRBJ1-5, the V gene TRBV7-6, with D possibly being TRBD1 (5 bases). The chain's CDR3 is CASSTRQNQPQHF. CDR3 DNA sequence: TGTGCCAGCAGCACCCGACAGAATCAGCCCCAGCATTTT.